This is a list of T cell receptor beta chains from one sample in a study of early T cells in non-severe SARS-CoV-2 infection. TCRdb used MiXCR to reprocess the 5' RACE reads, holding one entry per CDR3 protein. The repertoire consists of under 70,000 distinct CDR3 sequences, with about 13% occurring once and the leading ten covering approximately 8.5%. The source material was whole blood, sampled at baseline. The receptors were sampled from an adult who was a healthcare worker with PCR-confirmed SARS-CoV-2 infection or an uninfected control (not recorded which). Each CDR3 is given with its conserved first and last residue. D genes are given only for firm matches. Clone size, where shown, is once, few, many, or a class for clones that have expanded.

V: TRBV11-2
size: few
D: .
J: TRBJ2-5
CDR3: CASSLDLNGETQYF
DNA: TGTGCCAGCAGCTTAGACTTGAACGGGGAGACCCAGTACTTC

V: TRBV29-1
size: .
D: .
J: TRBJ2-7
CDR3: CSVLMRGYEQYF
DNA: TGCAGCGTCTTGATGCGGGGTTACGAGCAGTACTTC

V: TRBV5-1
size: .
D: .
J: TRBJ1-1
CDR3: CASSWKDRNTEAFF
DNA: TGCGCCAGCAGCTGGAAGGACAGAAACACTGAAGCTTTCTTT

V: TRBV19
size: .
D: .
J: TRBJ2-5
CDR3: CASSSGGETQYF
DNA: TGTGCCAGTAGTTCAGGAGGAGAGACCCAGTACTTC

V: TRBV29-1
size: few
D: .
J: TRBJ1-3
CDR3: CSVDPGSGNTIYF
DNA: TGCAGCGTGGACCCAGGGAGTGGAAACACCATATATTTT

V: TRBV7-8
size: .
D: TRBD1
J: TRBJ1-1
CDR3: CASSPPGQEYTEAFF
DNA: TGTGCCAGCAGCCCCCCGGGACAGGAGTACACTGAAGCTTTCTTT

V: TRBV6-5
size: .
D: .
J: TRBJ2-7
CDR3: CASRTIRQNSPYEQYF
DNA: TGTGCCAGCAGAACAATTCGACAAAATAGCCCCTACGAGCAGTACTTC

V: TRBV20-1
size: few
D: .
J: TRBJ1-2
CDR3: CSASDTEANYGYTF
DNA: TGCAGTGCTAGCGACACGGAAGCTAACTATGGCTACACCTTC

V: TRBV4-2
size: .
D: .
J: TRBJ1-1
CDR3: CASSRQGQYDTEAFF
DNA: TGTGCCAGCAGCCGCCAAGGACAGTATGACACTGAAGCTTTCTTT

V: TRBV6-6
size: few
D: .
J: TRBJ1-1
CDR3: CASSYSGRNTEAFF
DNA: TGTGCCAGCAGTTACTCTGGCAGGAACACTGAAGCTTTCTTT

V: TRBV9
size: .
D: .
J: TRBJ2-3
CDR3: CASSVDDSYTQYF
DNA: TGTGCCAGCAGCGTAGACGACAGTTATACGCAGTATTTT

V: TRBV3-1
size: many
D: .
J: TRBJ2-7
CDR3: CASSPQWHEQYF
DNA: TGTGCCAGCAGCCCCCAATGGCACGAGCAGTACTTC

V: TRBV30
size: many
D: .
J: TRBJ2-5
CDR3: CAWSGGVYQTQYF
DNA: TGTGCCTGGAGTGGAGGGGTCTATCAGACCCAGTACTTC

V: TRBV11-2
size: few
D: TRBD1
J: TRBJ2-4
CDR3: CASRLARDRAYIQYF
DNA: TGTGCCAGCAGACTGGCCCGGGACAGGGCTTACATTCAGTACTTC

V: TRBV7-9
size: few
D: TRBD1
J: TRBJ2-2
CDR3: CASSSDRGRTGELFF
DNA: TGTGCCAGCAGCTCCGACAGGGGGAGGACCGGGGAGCTGTTTTTT

V: TRBV20-1
size: .
D: .
J: TRBJ1-1
CDR3: CSASKGFWNTEAFF
DNA: TGCAGTGCTAGTAAGGGGTTTTGGAACACTGAAGCTTTCTTT

V: TRBV6-6
size: many
D: TRBD1
J: TRBJ1-2
CDR3: CASSPRGAGANYGYTF
DNA: TGTGCCAGCAGCCCCAGGGGGGCAGGGGCTAACTATGGCTACACCTTC

V: TRBV6-1
size: .
D: .
J: TRBJ1-1
CDR3: CVSKVKTEGYTEAFF
DNA: TGTGTCAGCAAAGTTAAAACAGAAGGTTACACTGAAGCTTTCTTT

V: TRBV6-5
size: many
D: .
J: TRBJ1-5
CDR3: CASSYSGGSNQPQHF
DNA: TGTGCCAGCAGTTACTCGGGGGGGAGCAATCAGCCCCAGCATTTT

V: TRBV7-7
size: .
D: .
J: TRBJ2-2
CDR3: CASSPRVVTGELFF
DNA: TGTGCTAGCAGCCCCCGAGTGGTAACCGGGGAGCTGTTTTTT

V: TRBV7-9
size: .
D: TRBD1
J: TRBJ1-1
CDR3: CASSLGTGRTEAFF
DNA: TGTGCCAGCAGCTTGGGGACAGGGCGGACTGAAGCTTTCTTT

V: TRBV12-3/TRBV12-4
size: few
D: .
J: TRBJ2-3
CDR3: CASSRGPGDTQYF
DNA: TGTGCCAGCAGTCGGGGGCCGGGAGATACGCAGTATTTT

V: TRBV5-1
size: .
D: TRBD1
J: TRBJ2-7
CDR3: CASSFRTGPSYEQYF
DNA: TGCGCCAGCAGCTTCCGGACAGGGCCCTCCTACGAGCAGTACTTC

V: TRBV28
size: .
D: TRBD2
J: TRBJ2-1
CDR3: CASSSLSGRAKTGYEQFF
DNA: TGTGCCAGCAGTAGCCTTAGCGGGAGGGCTAAGACGGGGTATGAGCAGTTCTTC

V: TRBV12-3/TRBV12-4
size: .
D: .
J: TRBJ2-1
CDR3: CASRGTSNAQFF
DNA: TGTGCCAGCAGAGGGACTTCCAATGCCCAGTTCTTC

V: TRBV13
size: .
D: TRBD1
J: TRBJ1-6
CDR3: CASSSTGERKSPLHF
DNA: TGTGCCAGCAGCTCCACAGGGGAGAGAAAGTCACCCCTCCACTTT

V: TRBV7-9
size: few
D: TRBD2
J: TRBJ2-7
CDR3: CASRRLAGDDYEQYF
DNA: TGTGCCAGCAGACGGCTAGCGGGAGACGACTACGAGCAGTACTTC

V: TRBV5-1
size: few
D: TRBD1
J: TRBJ1-4
CDR3: CASSAGTGIEKLFF
DNA: TGCGCCAGCAGCGCCGGGACAGGGATTGAAAAACTGTTTTTT

V: TRBV28
size: few
D: .
J: TRBJ1-1
CDR3: CASDRLMNTEAFF
DNA: TGTGCCAGCGACCGACTGATGAACACTGAAGCTTTCTTT

V: TRBV29-1
size: few
D: .
J: TRBJ2-7
CDR3: CSTWAGSEQYF
DNA: TGCAGCACTTGGGCCGGGAGTGAGCAGTACTTC

V: TRBV7-9
size: few
D: .
J: TRBJ1-5
CDR3: CASSPKDSNQPQHF
DNA: TGTGCCAGCAGCCCTAAGGACAGCAATCAGCCCCAGCATTTT

V: TRBV29-1
size: .
D: TRBD1
J: TRBJ1-2
CDR3: CSVPAGQGYYGYTF
DNA: TGCAGCGTTCCCGCGGGACAGGGATACTATGGCTACACCTTC

V: TRBV5-6
size: few
D: .
J: TRBJ1-2
CDR3: CASSLAGNYGYTF
DNA: TGTGCCAGCAGCTTGGCAGGGAACTATGGCTACACCTTC

V: TRBV7-9
size: .
D: .
J: TRBJ2-5
CDR3: CASSLSVTQYF
DNA: TGTGCCAGCAGCTTGTCCGTGACCCAGTACTTC

V: TRBV7-3
size: many
D: .
J: TRBJ2-2
CDR3: CASSLLTNTGELFF
DNA: TGTGCCAGCAGCTTATTAACGAACACCGGGGAGCTGTTTTTT

V: TRBV6-6
size: .
D: .
J: TRBJ1-2
CDR3: CASSYSYGYTF
DNA: TGTGCCAGCAGTTACTCGTATGGCTACACCTTC

V: TRBV5-6
size: .
D: .
J: TRBJ2-5
CDR3: CASTYAQFQTLKETQYF
DNA: TGTGCCAGCACCTACGCACAGTTCCAAACCCTAAAAGAGACCCAGTACTTC

V: TRBV7-3
size: many
D: TRBD1
J: TRBJ2-1
CDR3: CASSSGTGAKVF
DNA: TGTGCCAGCAGCTCCGGGACAGGGGCGAAGGTCTTC

V: TRBV12-5
size: few
D: .
J: TRBJ1-1
CDR3: CASGYSGTPLTEAFF
DNA: TGTGCTAGTGGTTATTCCGGGACCCCGCTAACTGAAGCTTTCTTT

V: TRBV19
size: few
D: .
J: TRBJ2-2
CDR3: CATLDSLPTGELFF
DNA: TGTGCCACCTTGGACAGCCTACCAACCGGGGAGCTGTTTTTT

V: TRBV6-5
size: once
D: .
J: TRBJ1-3
CDR3: CASSYSRVGSGNTIYF
DNA: TGTGCCAGCAGTTACTCCCGGGTCGGATCTGGAAACACCATATATTTT

V: TRBV28
size: many
D: .
J: TRBJ1-5
CDR3: CASHQQGIGNQPQHF
DNA: TGTGCCAGCCATCAACAGGGCATCGGCAATCAGCCCCAGCATTTT

V: TRBV20-1
size: few
D: TRBD1
J: TRBJ1-2
CDR3: CSATGQGSSNYGYTF
DNA: TGCAGTGCTACGGGACAGGGCAGCTCTAACTATGGCTACACCTTC

V: TRBV29-1
size: .
D: TRBD1
J: TRBJ2-7
CDR3: CSIEWDRTYEQYF
DNA: TGCAGCATTGAGTGGGACAGGACCTACGAGCAGTACTTC

V: TRBV4-3
size: many
D: .
J: TRBJ2-2
CDR3: CASSLDLNTGELFF
DNA: TGCGCCAGCAGCCTGGACCTAAACACCGGGGAGCTGTTTTTT

V: TRBV2
size: many
D: TRBD2
J: TRBJ2-1
CDR3: CASSDVAGGIGEQFF
DNA: TGTGCCAGCAGTGATGTAGCGGGGGGAATCGGTGAGCAGTTCTTC

V: TRBV15
size: .
D: .
J: TRBJ2-7
CDR3: CATSRVITYEQYF
DNA: TGTGCCACCAGCAGAGTTATAACCTACGAGCAGTACTTC

V: TRBV7-7
size: many
D: .
J: TRBJ2-5
CDR3: CASSPEGLGKTQYF
DNA: TGTGCTAGCAGCCCCGAGGGCCTAGGGAAGACCCAGTACTTC

V: TRBV2
size: few
D: .
J: TRBJ2-7
CDR3: CASSALWGAVNEQYF
DNA: TGTGCCAGCAGCGCCCTTTGGGGGGCGGTAAACGAGCAGTACTTC

V: TRBV18
size: .
D: .
J: TRBJ2-7
CDR3: CASSPAYGSYEQYF
DNA: TGTGCCAGCTCACCAGCCTACGGATCCTACGAGCAGTACTTC

V: TRBV19
size: many
D: .
J: TRBJ1-5
CDR3: CASTTGGVYSNQPQHF
DNA: TGTGCCAGTACCACAGGTGGGGTTTATAGCAATCAGCCCCAGCATTTT